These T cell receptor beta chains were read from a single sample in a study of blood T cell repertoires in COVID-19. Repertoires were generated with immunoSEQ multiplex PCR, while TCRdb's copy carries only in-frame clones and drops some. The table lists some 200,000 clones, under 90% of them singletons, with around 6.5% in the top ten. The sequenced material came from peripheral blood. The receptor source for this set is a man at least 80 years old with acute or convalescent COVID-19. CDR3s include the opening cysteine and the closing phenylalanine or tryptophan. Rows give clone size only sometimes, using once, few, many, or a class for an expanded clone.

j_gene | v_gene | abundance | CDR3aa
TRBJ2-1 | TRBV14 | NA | CASSPTSGRGWNEQFF
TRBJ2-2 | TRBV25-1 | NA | CASSEEGYTGELFF
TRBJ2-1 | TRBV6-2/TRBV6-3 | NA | CASSPAFGNEQFF
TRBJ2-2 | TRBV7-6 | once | CASSDGLAVNTGELFF
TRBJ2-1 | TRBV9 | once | CASSVGLAGVYNEQFF
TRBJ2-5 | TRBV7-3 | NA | CASSSSREETQYF
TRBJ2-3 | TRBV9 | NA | CASSVRGVGTDTQYF
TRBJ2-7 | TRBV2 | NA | CASSASYEQYF
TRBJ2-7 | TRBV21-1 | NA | CASIPVRAGVGYF
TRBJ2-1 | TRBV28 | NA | CASSPLLAGKFF
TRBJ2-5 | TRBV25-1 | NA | CASSESPGSGETQYF
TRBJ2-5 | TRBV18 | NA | CASSPPGQGTGTQYF
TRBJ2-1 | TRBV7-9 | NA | CASSLIPVVAGVLDEQFF
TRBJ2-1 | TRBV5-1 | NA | CASSLTGLAGYNEQFF
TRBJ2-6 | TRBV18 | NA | CASSQGQVRSGANVLTF
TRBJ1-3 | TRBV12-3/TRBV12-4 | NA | CASSPRAVNTIYF
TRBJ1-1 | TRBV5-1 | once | CASSLAAGLNTEAFF
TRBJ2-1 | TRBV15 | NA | CATSSGDRGTNEQFF
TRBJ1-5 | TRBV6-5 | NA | CASSLDRDNQPQHF
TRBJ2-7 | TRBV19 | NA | CASRPGQGAYEQYF
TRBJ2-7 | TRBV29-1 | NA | CSAKTGRYYEQYF
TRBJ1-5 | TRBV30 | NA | CAWSGGSNQPQHF
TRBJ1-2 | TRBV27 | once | CASSPGTARGGYTF
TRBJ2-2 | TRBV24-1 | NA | CATSDRDRATNTGELFF
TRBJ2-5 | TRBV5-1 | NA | CASSLPSGRFQETQYF
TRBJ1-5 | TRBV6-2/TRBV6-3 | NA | CASSYSKGASQPQHF
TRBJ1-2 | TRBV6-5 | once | CASRYDRGYGYTF
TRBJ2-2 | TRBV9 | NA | CASSFQGGGRTITGELFF
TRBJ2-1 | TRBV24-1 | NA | CATSDSGTASYNEQFF
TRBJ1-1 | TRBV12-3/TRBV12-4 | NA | CASSHTGGQDAFF
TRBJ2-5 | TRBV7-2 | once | CASSLEPWGGTQETQYF
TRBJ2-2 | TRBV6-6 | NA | CASGLRGNFAGELFF
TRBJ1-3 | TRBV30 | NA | CAWRAYSTYSGNTIYF
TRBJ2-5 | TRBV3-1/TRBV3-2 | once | CASSQVQGTRVQETQYF
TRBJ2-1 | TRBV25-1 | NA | CATIGLNNEQFF
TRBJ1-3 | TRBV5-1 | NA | CASSRDTLGGGNTIYF
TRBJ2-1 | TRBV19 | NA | CASSRFDTSYNEQFF
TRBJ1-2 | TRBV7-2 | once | CASSLGGGYGYTF
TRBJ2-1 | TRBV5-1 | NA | CASSDGLTSGRAYNEQFF
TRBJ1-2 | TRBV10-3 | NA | CAISEEGTDNYGYTF
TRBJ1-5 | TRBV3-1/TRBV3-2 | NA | CASSQGTGQGLTGRNQPQHF
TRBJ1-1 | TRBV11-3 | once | CASSRRGAEAFF
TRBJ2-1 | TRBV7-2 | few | CASRPSGSLVNEQFF
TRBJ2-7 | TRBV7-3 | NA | CASSLSVSSYEQYF
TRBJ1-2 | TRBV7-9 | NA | CASNDDGRDYGYTF
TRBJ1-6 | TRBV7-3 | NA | CASSLIGQGNSPLHF
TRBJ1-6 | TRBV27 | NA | CASSFGSAGNSPLHF
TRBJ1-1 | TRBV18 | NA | CASSDTGGSTEAFF